These 24 T cell receptor beta chains came from one sample sequenced in a study of human T cells and chemical hapten exposure. Time point here: patch test 2, 6 weeks after DPC sensitization. Stated treatment: therapeutic diphenylcyclopropenone sensitization with weekly scalp DPC. TCRdb re-called the RACE reads through MiXCR, storing one row per CDR3 protein. The repertoire consists of about 100,000 distinct CDR3 sequences, with more than 9.5% occurring once and the leading ten covering 2.5% to 4%. The sample was whole blood, taken in connection with sensitization to the hapten diphenylcyclopropenone (DPC). These TCRs come from a woman in her thirties or forties with alopecia areata. Some clones in this sample may be carry-over from other donors' samples.

This chain links TRBV12-3 or TRBV12-4 with TRBJ2-3; 9 bases fit TRBD1. J lost 13 bases, V lost 5 bases, and 4 bases had no gene match. The CDR3 consists of 11 residues. In nucleotides, the CDR3 is TGTGCCAGCAGTGGGACAGGGTGGGAGTATTTT. Residues: CASSGTGWEYF.

This clonotype was counted ten times or more. The V gene is TRBV10-3, the J gene TRBJ1-5; the match to TRBD1 covers 7 bases. The CDR3 runs to 13 residues. V shed 11 bases, J shed 4 bases, and the junction held 8 bases outside the gene matches. In germline, CDR1 is ENHRY, CDR2 SYGVKD. CDR3 amino acids: CAVSGGTNQPQHF. CDR3 bases: TGTGCCGTCTCAGGGGGGACGAATCAGCCCCAGCATTTT.

V gene TRBV4-3 combines with J gene TRBJ1-2; D might be TRBD1 (6 bases). Germline V gene sequence: CDR1 LGHNA, CDR2 YSLEER. The CDR3 length is 16 residues. The V gene lost 1 base and the J gene lost 4 bases, with 16 bases spanning the gap. This chain's CDR3 is CASSQGVAGALYGYTF. The CDR3 DNA follows: TGCGCCAGCAGCCAAGGGGTGGCGGGGGCCCTCTATGGCTACACCTTC.

This clonotype occurred many times. This rearrangement joins TRBV19 to TRBJ2-5, with 9 bases that match TRBD1. Germline trimming cut 6 bases from V and 4 bases from J; bases unmatched to any gene: 6. This CDR3 is built from 14 residues. Germline CDR1 LNHDA, CDR2 SQIVND (reference sequence). CDR3 region: CASRTGQGGETQYF. The CDR3 DNA follows: TGTGCCAGTAGGACGGGACAGGGTGGAGAGACCCAGTACTTC.

This clonotype was picked up many times. CDR3 sequence: CAWSPAAREQYF. In nucleotides, the CDR3 is TGTGCCTGGAGCCCGGCCGCCAGAGAGCAGTACTTC. V is TRBV30 and J is TRBJ2-7; D not certain. V was pared by 3 bases and J by 7 bases, with 13 bases between. The CDR3 has 12 residues. From germline, CDR1 is GTSNPN and CDR2 SVGIG (reference sequence).

This clonotype was recorded at least ten times. This chain connects TRBV6-2 or TRBV6-3 to TRBJ1-6, with 8 bases fitting TRBD1. With V trimmed by 6 bases and J by 13 bases, 14 bases remained unmatched. The CDR3 totals 15 residues. Per germline, CDR1 MNHEY and CDR2 SVGEGT. CDR3 protein: CASSYTRGQDFPLHF. Written as DNA, the CDR3 is TGTGCCAGCAGCTATACACGGGGACAGGACTTTCCCCTCCACTTT.

The rearrangement links TRBV12-3 or TRBV12-4 to TRBJ2-7; D uncertain. V was trimmed by 5 bases and J by 7 bases, leaving 9 bases between them. The CDR3 length is 11 residues. The CDR3 DNA sequence: TGTGCCAGCAGTCTAGTTGATGAGCAGTACTTC. Translating it yields CASSLVDEQYF.

The V call is TRBV7-2, the J call TRBJ2-7, with a weak D call TRBD1 (6 bases). V lost 5 bases to trimming and J lost 1 base, with 9 bases between them. CDR1 SGHTA and CDR2 FQGNSA come from the germline V gene. There are 13 residues in the CDR3. The CDR3 sequence: CASSTTGSYEQYF. CDR3 bases: TGTGCCAGCAGCACGACAGGTTCCTACGAGCAGTACTTC.

This clonotype was seen a few times. V gene TRBV5-6 combines with J gene TRBJ1-1; D remains unclear. Germline V lookup: CDR1 SGHDT, CDR2 YYEEEE. This CDR3 has 15 amino acids. The germline V and J ends were trimmed by 4 bases and 1 base, with 14 bases remaining between them. The CDR3, as DNA: TGTGCCAGCAGCCGCCGGGAGATCAAGAACACTGAAGCTTTCTTT. It yields the protein CASSRREIKNTEAFF.

At least ten counts were recorded for this clonotype. This chain links TRBV5-1 with TRBJ2-1, with 8 bases that match TRBD2. Germline V gene sequence: CDR1 SGHRS, CDR2 YFSETQ. The CDR3 runs to 15 residues. V lost 1 base and J lost 2; bases outside the gene matches: 2. In DNA form, the CDR3 reads TGCGCCAGCAGCTTGAGTAGCGGGACCTACAATGAGCAGTTCTTC. It yields the protein CASSLSSGTYNEQFF.

The chain combines TRBV15 with TRBJ1-2; 8 bases agree with TRBD1. With 5 bases clipped from V and 6 bases from J, the junction kept 14 bases outside the gene matches. The CDR3 length is 16 residues. Looked up from germline, CDR1 is LNHNV and CDR2 is YYDKDF (reference sequence). Here the CDR3 reads CATSLTAAGQDDGYTF. The CDR3 DNA sequence: TGTGCCACCAGCCTCACCGCCGCGGGACAGGATGATGGCTACACCTTC.

This clonotype was detected many times. J is TRBJ2-2 and V is TRBV7-8, with TRBD1 matching over 9 bases. V lost 4 bases, J lost 5 bases, and 8 bases stayed unmatched. Per the germline V gene, CDR1 is SGHVS and CDR2 is FQNEAQ. The CDR3 loop spans 16 amino acids. CDR3 region: CASSSPIGTGTGELFF. The CDR3 DNA sequence: TGTGCCAGCAGCTCCCCCATCGGGACAGGGACCGGGGAGCTGTTTTTT.

The rearrangement uses TRBV7-6 and TRBJ2-7, with TRBD2 matching 9 bases. The CDR3 length is 15 residues. V shed 0 bases, J shed 2 bases, and the junction held 2 bases outside the gene matches. The V gene's germline CDR1 is SGHVS and CDR2 FNYEAQ. The CDR3 coding sequence is TGTGCCAGCAGCTTAGCGGTAGCGGGAGCCTACGAGCAGTACTTC. Its translation is CASSLAVAGAYEQYF.

The V gene is TRBV20-1, the J gene TRBJ2-7, with 9 bases fitting TRBD2. The CDR3 is 17 amino acids. V shed 0 bases, J shed 0 bases, and the junction held 9 bases outside the gene matches. Germline-derived CDR1 and CDR2 are DFQATT and SNEGSKA (reference sequence). The CDR3 reads CSARDQAAGGRSYEQYF. Written as DNA, the CDR3 is TGCAGTGCTAGAGATCAAGCAGCGGGGGGCCGCTCCTACGAGCAGTACTTC.

This clonotype turned up a few times. J is TRBJ2-5 and V is TRBV7-2; 7 bases align to TRBD2. CDR1 SGHTA and CDR2 FQGNSA come from the germline V gene. The CDR3 consists of 15 residues. V gave up 5 bases and J gave up 1 base; unmatched junction bases: 7. The CDR3 loop is CASSPSSGGQETQYF. The CDR3, as DNA: TGTGCCAGCAGCCCATCTAGCGGAGGCCAAGAGACCCAGTACTTC.

This clonotype was seen a handful of times. The CDR3 here is CASSPSGGYGEQFF. The CDR3 DNA sequence: TGTGCCAGTAGCCCCTCCGGAGGGTACGGGGAGCAGTTCTTC. The chain couples TRBV19 to TRBJ2-1, with D maybe TRBD2 (6 bases). CDR3 length equals 14 residues. The V gene's germline CDR1 is LNHDA and CDR2 SQIVND (reference sequence). The germline V and J ends were trimmed by 6 bases and 10 bases, with 19 bases remaining between them. Combining the CDR3 with reference TRBV19 and TRBJ2-1 gives the whole variable domain DGGITQSPKYLFRKEGQNVTLSCEQNLNHDAMYWYRQDPGQGLRLIYYSQIVNDFQKGDIAEGYSVSREKKESFPLTVTSAQKNPTAFYLCASSPSGGYGEQFFGPGTRLTVL.

In its sample, this clonotype was seen many times. The CDR3 DNA follows: TGCAGTGCTAGAGTCCGGGGCTCTGGGGCCAACGTCCTGACTTTC. It yields the protein CSARVRGSGANVLTF. The chain couples TRBV20-1 to TRBJ2-6; a possible D gene is TRBD2 (5 bases). The germline V and J ends were trimmed by 1 base and 0 bases, with 7 bases remaining between them. The CDR3 loop spans 15 amino acids. Germline CDR1 DFQATT, CDR2 SNEGSKA (reference sequence).

In the case of this clonotype: This may stem from a read error, because a much larger clone lies one nucleotide away. The chain combines TRBV18 with TRBJ2-7; no definite D call. This CDR3 has 13 residues. Germline CDR1 is KGHSH and CDR2 is LQKENI. The CDR3 region has the DNA TGTGACAGCTCATCGAGTACCTACTACGAGCAGTACTTC. Residues: CDSSSSTYYEQYF.

The sample holds many counts of this clonotype. The J gene is TRBJ1-2, the V gene TRBV2; D is unresolved. The germline V and J ends were trimmed by 9 bases and 4 bases, with 3 bases remaining between them. Germline CDR1 is SNHLY and CDR2 is FYNNEI. This CDR3 region has 9 residues. The DNA of the CDR3 is TGTGCCAGAGGCTATGGCTACACCTTC. Translating it yields CARGYGYTF.

In this sample, this clonotype turned up many times. The V call is TRBV6-5, the J call TRBJ1-2; 8 nucleotides line up with TRBD1. Germline assignment: CDR1 MNHEY and CDR2 SVGAGI. This CDR3 comprises 11 residues. Trimming removed 9 bases from V and 7 bases from J; junction bases left unmatched: 4. CDR3 nucleotide sequence: TGTGCCAGTACAGGGGGAGGTGGCTACACCTTC. Its protein product is CASTGGGGYTF.

The chain combines TRBV18 with TRBJ1-6; D is unresolved. The CDR3 is 15 amino acids. V was cut by 1 base and J by 3 bases, with 7 bases left in between. In germline, CDR1 is KGHSH, CDR2 LQKENI. CDR3 in amino acids: CASSPLPDYNSPLHF. The CDR3 DNA follows: TGTGCCAGCTCACCACTTCCGGACTATAATTCACCCCTCCACTTT.

This clonotype has a handful of counts. V and J are TRBV20-1 and TRBJ2-7, with 7 bases fitting TRBD1. Per germline, CDR1 DFQATT and CDR2 SNEGSKA (reference sequence). CDR3 length: 14 amino acids. With 6 bases clipped from V and 4 bases from J, the junction kept 12 bases outside the gene matches. CDR3 amino acids: CSATGDSQGYEQYF. DNA of the CDR3: TGCAGTGCGACCGGGGACAGTCAAGGATACGAGCAGTACTTC.

There are many counts of this clonotype. The chain is built from TRBV12-3 or TRBV12-4 and TRBJ2-7; 8 nucleotides match TRBD2. The CDR3 loop spans 14 amino acids. Unmatched junction bases numbered 5, after V lost 6 bases and J lost 1 base. CDR3 sequence: CASREREKSYEQYF. CDR3 nucleotides: TGTGCCAGCAGGGAGCGGGAGAAATCCTACGAGCAGTACTTC.

This sequence joins TRBV7-9 and TRBJ1-1; D unresolved. Between the trimmed V and J ends, which lost 4 bases and 1 base, there was a span of 7 bases. This CDR3 comprises 13 residues. CDR1 and CDR2 (germline): SEHNR, FQNEAQ (reference sequence). CDR3 sequence (DNA): TGTGCCAGCAGCTCCCCCCAGAACACTGAAGCTTTCTTT. Amino acid sequence: CASSSPQNTEAFF.